This is a list of T cell receptor beta chains from one sample in a study of technical replicates of blood from several donors. Clones were sequenced by immunoSEQ multiplex PCR, and TCRdb holds only the in-frame ones, with some missing. Among approximately 76,000 clones listed, approximately 83% were seen once. The source material was PBMCs. These TCRs come from a human donor in good health. Some clones in this sample may be carry-over from other donors' samples. Both conserved end residues are part of each CDR3.

v_call | cdr3_aa
TRBV7-2 | CASSTSGQGLEQYF
TRBV6-5 | CASSYSITTGDGYTF
TRBV1 | CTSSQDGNRDRGREKAFF
TRBV30 | CAWSAGTAGLGPRYYEQYF
TRBV15 | CATSRDPSTGELFF
TRBV30 | CAWTRNRGQGGYTF
TRBV7-8 | CASSLYRGVPNEKLFF
TRBV11-2 | CASSRDRNTEAFF
TRBV18 | CASSPRTGADTEAFF
TRBV9 | CASSVTDEKLFF
TRBV2 | CASSEAASGGTQYF
TRBV5-4 | CASSLDSGGAMKTQYF
TRBV19 | CASSRKRGSSYEQYF
TRBV5-4 | CASSLYRAQGYTF